The rows below give T cell receptor beta chains drawn from one sample of a study of beta chain features in type 1 diabetes. TCRdb's table, derived via immunoSEQ multiplex PCR, lists solely in-frame clones and lacks some. Of 300,000 to 450,000 clones listed, approximately 12% are singletons. Material for sequencing was naive CD4+ T cells from blood. These receptors originate from a woman between 18 and 29 years old with type 1 diabetes. The CDR3 runs from the conserved cysteine through the conserved F or W. Each record gives: D gene, clone size, J gene, V gene, CDR3 protein, CDR3 DNA. A D gene is named only where the DNA matches it firmly. For some rows the clone size is stated as once, few or many, or as a class when expanded; others skip it.

TRBD2,-,TRBJ2-7,TRBV4-2,CASSQDLRSGRAVEQYF,TGTGCCAGCAGCCAAGATCTGCGTAGCGGGAGGGCCGTGGAGCAGTACTTC
TRBD1,-,TRBJ2-7,TRBV18,CASSGTESSYEQYF,TGTGCCAGCTCAGGGACAGAGAGCTCCTACGAGCAGTACTTC
-,-,TRBJ1-1,TRBV15,CATSRRQKTNTEAFF,TGTGCCACCAGCAGGCGACAGAAAACGAACACTGAAGCTTTCTTT
-,-,TRBJ2-2,TRBV9,CASSVSQGLGTGELFF,TGTGCCAGCAGCGTTTCACAGGGCTTGGGCACCGGGGAGCTGTTTTTT
TRBD1,-,TRBJ2-7,TRBV29-1,CSANDRGSYEQYF,TGCAGCGCCAATGACAGGGGCTCCTACGAGCAGTACTTC
TRBD1,few,TRBJ1-2,TRBV30,CAWKGQGNGYTF,TGTGCCTGGAAAGGACAGGGAAATGGCTACACCTTC
-,few,TRBJ1-5,TRBV16,CASSTEPENQPQHF,TGTGCCAGCAGCACCGAGCCCGAAAATCAGCCCCAGCATTTT
-,-,TRBJ2-1,TRBV5-1,CASSRTISYNEQFF,TGCGCCAGCAGCCGGACAATTTCCTACAATGAGCAGTTCTTC
TRBD1,-,TRBJ2-1,TRBV7-9,CASSMRDRGTYNEQFF,TGTGCCAGCAGCATGCGAGACAGGGGGACCTACAATGAGCAGTTCTTC
TRBD1,few,TRBJ2-5,TRBV5-1,CASSKGQGGETQYF,TGCGCCAGCAGCAAAGGACAGGGAGGAGAGACCCAGTACTTC
TRBD1,-,TRBJ2-5,TRBV5-1,CASRGTGAVDGTQYF,TGCGCCAGCAGGGGGACAGGGGCCGTAGACGGGACCCAGTACTTC
-,-,TRBJ1-1,TRBV4-3,CASSQDTGTEAFF,TGCGCCAGCAGCCAAGATACGGGGACTGAAGCTTTCTTT
-,few,TRBJ1-1,TRBV7-9,CASSFAGLNTEAFF,TGTGCCAGCAGCTTTGCAGGCCTGAACACTGAAGCTTTCTTT
TRBD1,-,TRBJ2-7,TRBV7-7,CASSLAGTGEQYF,TGTGCTAGCAGCTTAGCTGGGACAGGGGAGCAGTACTTC
-,-,TRBJ2-6,TRBV5-5,CASSPQWSSGANVLTF,TGTGCCAGCAGCCCCCAGTGGAGCTCTGGGGCCAACGTCCTGACTTTC
TRBD2,few,TRBJ2-5,TRBV7-2,CASSLAGGVETQYF,TGTGCCAGCAGTCTAGCGGGAGGGGTTGAGACCCAGTACTTC
-,-,TRBJ2-4,TRBV7-8,CASSRVGGSTNIQYF,TGTGCCAGCAGCCGTGTCGGGGGATCGACAAACATTCAGTACTTC
-,few,TRBJ2-2,TRBV28,CASSAGGANTGELFF,TGTGCCAGCAGTGCAGGTGGCGCGAACACCGGGGAGCTGTTTTTT
-,-,TRBJ1-1,TRBV29-1,CSVVLRQVRAEAFF,TGCAGCGTTGTACTCCGACAGGTCAGGGCTGAAGCTTTCTTT
TRBD1,-,TRBJ1-5,TRBV19,CASSRDSDQPQHF,TGTGCCAGTAGTAGGGACAGCGATCAGCCCCAGCATTTT
TRBD1,-,TRBJ2-7,TRBV6-6,CASRDRGREEQYF,TGTGCCAGCCGGGACAGGGGGCGGGAAGAGCAGTACTTC
TRBD1,-,TRBJ1-2,TRBV7-9,CASSLTGGTGYTF,TGTGCCAGCAGCTTAACAGGGGGCACTGGCTACACCTTC